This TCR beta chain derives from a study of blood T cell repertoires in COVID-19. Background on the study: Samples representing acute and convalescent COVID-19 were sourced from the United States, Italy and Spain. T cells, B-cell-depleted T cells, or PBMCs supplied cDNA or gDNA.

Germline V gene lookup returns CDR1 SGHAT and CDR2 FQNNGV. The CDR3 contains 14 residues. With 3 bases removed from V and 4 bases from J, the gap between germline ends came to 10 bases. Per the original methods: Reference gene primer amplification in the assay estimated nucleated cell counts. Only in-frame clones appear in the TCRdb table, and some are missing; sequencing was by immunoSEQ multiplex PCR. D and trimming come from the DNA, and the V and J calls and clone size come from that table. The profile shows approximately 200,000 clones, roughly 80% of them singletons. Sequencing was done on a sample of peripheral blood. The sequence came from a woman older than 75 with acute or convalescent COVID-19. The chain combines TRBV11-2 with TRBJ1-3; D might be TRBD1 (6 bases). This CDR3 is CASSFAGTGNTIYF. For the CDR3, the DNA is TGTGCCAGCAGCTTCGCAGGGACAGGAAACACCATATATTTT.